The table lists the clone carrying this TCR beta chain with a few counts. The antigen is unknown. Over 18 months, lack of ophthalmopathy progression marked Graves' hyperthyroidism as stable. Isolation of PBMCs was performed on approximately 10 ml fresh peripheral blood. Trimming stripped 4 bases from V and 5 bases from J, with 22 bases between. The CDR3 totals 16 residues. CDR1 and CDR2 from the germline V gene are SGHDT and YYEEEE. Amplified regions were TCR beta CDR3 sequences from RNA transcripts. Researchers ran a first-round RT-PCR on the TCR CDR3 using the HTBI primer set. A single record per CDR3 protein comes from TCRdb applying MiXCR to the multiplex PCR reads. This sample has 500,000 to 600,000 distinct CDR3 sequences, with approximately 16% found just once. The entry originates in a study of T cells in Graves' hyperthyroidism and ophthalmopathy. Study conclusions and caveats: Blood also held most thyroid clonotypes expanded beyond 0.001.

The sample was blood. V is TRBV5-6 and J is TRBJ2-7; D perhaps matches TRBD2 (6 bases). The TCR originated in a woman aged 18-29 years with Graves' hyperthyroidism. The CDR3, as DNA: TGTGCCAGCAGCGGCGGGGAAACTGTAATCGTCCACGAGCAGTACTTC. Translating it yields CASSGGETVIVHEQYF.